The 27 T cell receptor beta chains presented below share a single source sample, sequenced in a study of OX40 agonist ivuxolimab in advanced cancers. Profiled with immunoSEQ multiplex PCR; TCRdb holds only in-frame clones, not every one. The sample yields around 38,000 clones, about 80% seen once. Here the sequenced sample was CD4+ or CD8+ T cells sorted from blood, taken in a trial of the OX40 agonist ivuxolimab. These receptors were obtained from an adult with an advanced solid tumor such as melanoma, head and neck, liver or kidney cancer.

CDR3 amino acids: CASSFQGQHNQPQHF. The DNA for the CDR3 is TGTGCCAGCAGCTTCCAAGGACAGCATAATCAGCCCCAGCATTTT. V and J are TRBV5-8 and TRBJ1-5, with a weak D call TRBD1 (6 bases). Trimming took 2 bases from V and 4 from J, leaving 13 bases between them. The CDR3 length is 15 residues. CDR1 is SGHTS and CDR2 is YDEGEE in the germline V gene.

CDR3 sequence reads: CASSPGQGAFRGTQYF. For the CDR3, the DNA is TGTGCCAGCAGTCCAGGACAGGGGGCTTTCAGAGGGACCCAGTACTTC. The chain employs TRBV2 and TRBJ2-5; 11 bases align to TRBD1. Unmatched junction bases numbered 12, after V lost 5 bases and J lost 7 bases. CDR3 size: 16 residues. Germline V CDR1 and CDR2: SNHLY, FYNNEI.

CDR3 sequence (DNA): TGTGCCAGTAGTATTCGGGCAGCGGACACTGAAGCTTTCTTT. This encodes CASSIRAADTEAFF. V usage is TRBV19 and J usage is TRBJ1-1, with D uncertain. Germline lookup yields CDR1 LNHDA and CDR2 SQIVND (reference sequence). This CDR3 is built from 14 residues. The V gene lost 3 bases and the J gene lost 3 bases, with 11 bases spanning the gap.

The V gene is TRBV7-9, the J gene TRBJ2-3, with unresolved D. This CDR3 contains 15 residues. The V end lost 8 bases, the J end lost 1 base, and 16 bases lay between the germline ends. CDR1 and CDR2 from the germline V gene are SEHNR and FQNEAQ (reference sequence). CDR3 protein: CASLLRRLGTDTQYF. Here the CDR3 DNA reads TGTGCCAGCCTGTTGCGGCGTCTTGGCACAGATACGCAGTATTTT.

For the CDR3, the DNA is TGTGCCAGCAGCTTAGGACAGGGAAGCGGCCAGCCCCAGCATTTT. Translating gives CASSLGQGSGQPQHF. The chain is built from TRBV7-2 and TRBJ1-5, with TRBD1 matching over 7 bases. Germline lookup yields CDR1 SGHTA and CDR2 FQGNSA. The V gene end was trimmed by 1 base and the J gene end by 7 bases; junction bases not matched to a gene: 7. The CDR3 is 15 residues long.

The sample holds a few counts of this clone. The chain recombines TRBV10-1 with TRBJ2-7; the D call may be TRBD1 or TRBD2 (6 bases each). Trimming removed 4 bases from V and 2 bases from J, with 12 bases in between. The germline gives CDR1 WNHNN, CDR2 SYGVQD (reference sequence). This CDR3 has 14 amino acids. For the CDR3, the DNA is TGCGCCAGCAGTGCCGGTGGGGGGCCCTACGAGCAGTACTTC. Amino acid sequence: CASSAGGGPYEQYF.

The gene calls are TRBV7-2 and TRBJ2-2, with 9 positions matching TRBD1. The CDR3 contains 16 residues. Trimming removed 4 bases from V and 4 bases from J; junction bases left unmatched: 7. Germline loops: CDR1 SGHTA, CDR2 FQGNSA. The CDR3 region has the DNA TGTGCCAGCAGCTCAGACAGGGGGATCAGCACCGGGGAGCTGTTTTTT. Amino acids: CASSSDRGISTGELFF.

The V gene is TRBV7-5, the J gene TRBJ2-7; the table assigns TRBD2, which was not confirmed against the DNA. TRBV7-5 is assigned pseudogene status. CDR3 length equals 16 residues. Here the CDR3 reads CARSYGLAEVWGEQYF. CDR3 coding DNA: TGTGCCAGAAGCTACGGACTAGCGGAGGTATGGGGGGAGCAGTACTTC.

J is TRBJ2-7 and V is TRBV6-5; D is perhaps TRBD1 (7 bases). Germline V CDR1 and CDR2: MNHEY, SVGAGI. The CDR3 totals 14 residues. The germline V and J ends were trimmed by 7 bases and 2 bases, with 15 bases remaining between them. In nucleotides, the CDR3 is TGTGCCAGCACGCGGGACAGCCCCCCCTACGAGCAGTACTTC. Translated, it gives CASTRDSPPYEQYF.

The chain combines TRBV7-9 with TRBJ1-3; the D is unclear. Trimming stripped 1 base from V and 1 base from J, with 11 bases between. The CDR3 covers 16 residues. Per germline, CDR1 SEHNR and CDR2 FQNEAQ (reference sequence). CDR3 DNA sequence: TGTGCCAGCAGCTTAGAGTATTGGGTGTCTGGAAACACCATATATTTT. Translation gives CASSLEYWVSGNTIYF.

The chain recombines TRBV27 with TRBJ1-6; D unresolved. Germline values: CDR1 MNHEY, CDR2 SMNVEV (reference sequence). CDR3 length: 17 residues. V was cut by 3 bases and J by 9 bases, with 21 bases left in between. The DNA for the CDR3 is TGTGCCAGCAGTTTCTCTGGCAGCCTCTGGGGTTCTTCACCCCTCCACTTT. Protein product: CASSFSGSLWGSSPLHF.

This chain links TRBV10-3 with TRBJ2-7; TRBD2 might be the D (7 bases). The CDR3 consists of 14 residues. Germline V lookup: CDR1 ENHRY, CDR2 SYGVKD. Trimming shortened V by 6 bases and J by 7 bases, and 19 bases separated the two germline ends. The CDR3 here is CAIRKEGGRAEQYF. DNA of the CDR3: TGTGCCATCAGAAAGGAGGGGGGGCGGGCAGAGCAGTACTTC.

In its sample, this clone was seen a few times. V gene TRBV27 combines with J gene TRBJ1-2; TRBD1 agrees at 8 bases. The germline V gene has CDR1 MNHEY and CDR2 SMNVEV (reference sequence). J gave up 3 bases and V 6 bases, and 6 bases lay outside the gene matches. CDR3 size: 14 residues. This CDR3 is CASRRQGRHYGYTF. The DNA for the CDR3 is TGTGCCAGCAGACGACAGGGGCGTCACTATGGCTACACCTTC.

V is TRBV10-3 and J is TRBJ2-3, with D perhaps matching TRBD2 (5 bases). Trimming pared 4 bases from V and 2 bases from J, leaving 10 bases between. CDR1 is ENHRY and CDR2 is SYGVKD in the germline V gene. There are 14 residues in the CDR3. The CDR3 loop is CAISAGADTDTQYF. The CDR3 nucleotides are TGTGCCATCAGTGCTGGAGCGGACACAGATACGCAGTATTTT.

The gene calls are TRBV19 and TRBJ2-2; 11 nucleotides align to TRBD2. The junction had 5 bases not matched to a gene; V was cut back by 7 bases and J by 4 bases. This CDR3 has 15 residues. Germline V gene lookup returns CDR1 LNHDA and CDR2 SQIVND (reference sequence). CDR3 bases: TGTGCCAGTACCCCACTAGCGGGAGTCACCGGGGAGCTGTTTTTT. Translated: CASTPLAGVTGELFF.

The rearrangement joins TRBV27 to TRBJ2-3; D perhaps matches TRBD2 (6 bases). This CDR3 contains 14 residues. Germline loops: CDR1 MNHEY, CDR2 SMNVEV (reference sequence). Deletions cut 5 bases from V and 3 bases from J, with 12 bases between. CDR3 region: CASSAGRRTDTQYF. The CDR3 DNA is TGTGCCAGCAGTGCAGGGAGGAGGACAGATACGCAGTATTTT.

The V gene is TRBV7-6, the J gene TRBJ2-1; 7 bases match TRBD2. V lost 2 bases and J lost 2; bases outside the gene matches: 6. Germline CDR1 is SGHVS and CDR2 is FNYEAQ. This CDR3 spans 16 amino acids. The CDR3: CASSLSLAGAYNEQFF. The CDR3 coding sequence is TGTGCCAGCAGCTTATCCCTCGCGGGAGCCTACAATGAGCAGTTCTTC.

The chain couples TRBV5-1 to TRBJ2-7; D perhaps matches TRBD2 (5 bases). CDR3 length equals 15 residues. The V end was cut by 0 bases, the J end by 0 bases, with 10 bases between. From germline, CDR1 is SGHRS and CDR2 YFSETQ. CDR3 nucleotide sequence: TGCGCCAGCAGCTTGGTTGGCGGGCTCTCCTACGAGCAGTACTTC. This sequence encodes CASSLVGGLSYEQYF. The variable domain in full, with the rest retrieved from reference TRBV5-1 and TRBJ2-7, is KAGVTQTPRYLIKTRGQQVTLSCSPISGHRSVSWYQQTPGQGLQFLFEYFSETQRNKGNFPGRFSGRQFSNSRSEMNVSTLELGDSALYLCASSLVGGLSYEQYFGPGTRLTVT.

The genes are TRBV18 and TRBJ2-1, with TRBD2 matching over 13 bases. Unmatched junction bases numbered 3, after V lost 3 bases and J lost 10 bases. The CDR3 runs to 14 residues. Germline V CDR1 and CDR2: KGHSH, LQKENI. The CDR3 region is CASSPGTSGEEQFF. CDR3 nucleotides: TGTGCCAGCTCACCCGGGACTAGCGGGGAGGAGCAGTTCTTC.

The chain couples TRBV5-6 to TRBJ2-3, with no clear D. This CDR3 spans 14 amino acids. V shed 1 base and J shed 1 base, with 7 bases lying between them. Germline CDR1 is SGHDT and CDR2 is YYEEEE. The CDR3 DNA is TGTGCCAGCAGCTTGCAAGCTCGCACAGATACGCAGTATTTT. It specifies CASSLQARTDTQYF.

This clone was detected a few times. This chain uses TRBV4-2 with TRBJ2-7; 9 nucleotides line up with TRBD2. The J segment lost 5 bases and the V segment lost 1 base, leaving 9 bases of the junction unmatched. This CDR3 contains 16 residues. CDR1 LGHNA and CDR2 YNFKEQ come from the germline V gene. The chain's CDR3 is CASSQGISGRSNEQYF. The CDR3 nucleotides read TGTGCCAGCAGCCAAGGTATTAGCGGGAGAAGTAACGAGCAGTACTTC.

Notes on this clone: This sample includes further DNA sequences coding for the same CDR3. The chain carries TRBV6-5 and TRBJ2-3; possible D gene TRBD2, 5 bases. Germline CDR1 and CDR2: MNHEY and SVGAGI. Trimming stripped 7 bases from V and 5 bases from J, with 19 bases between. CDR3 length: 15 residues. CDR3 in amino acids: CASTDAEGSRDTQYF. CDR3 nucleotide sequence: TGTGCCAGCACCGACGCTGAGGGCAGCCGAGATACGCAGTATTTT.

This clone showed up just once. This chain uses TRBV7-2 with TRBJ2-1; D ambiguous. In germline, CDR1 is SGHTA, CDR2 FQGNSA. The CDR3 has 13 residues. Trimming removed 5 bases from V and 5 bases from J, with 10 bases in between. In DNA, the CDR3 is TGTGCCAGCAGCCCGGAACTAAACAATGAGCAGTTCTTC. Amino acids: CASSPELNNEQFF.

V is TRBV14 and J is TRBJ2-7, with TRBD2 identical over 14 bases. There are 18 residues in the CDR3. Germline V gene sequence: CDR1 SGHDN, CDR2 FVKESK. J lost 0 bases, V lost 0 bases, and 4 bases had no gene match. CDR3 bases: TGTGCCAGCAGCCAAGATGGACTAGCGGGAGGTCACTCCTACGAGCAGTACTTC. It yields the protein CASSQDGLAGGHSYEQYF.

The rearrangement joins TRBV7-2 to TRBJ1-1; TRBD1 agrees at 8 bases. The germline V gene encodes CDR1 SGHTA and CDR2 FQGNSA. V trimming: 5 bases; J trimming: 9 bases; junction bases outside the gene matches: 5. The CDR3 extends over 12 amino acids. The CDR3: CASSPRRGQAFF. CDR3 DNA sequence: TGTGCCAGCAGCCCCCGCAGGGGGCAAGCTTTCTTT.

The chain employs TRBV25-1 and TRBJ1-4, with TRBD1 matching 10 bases. CDR3 size: 15 residues. Germline assignment: CDR1 MGHDK and CDR2 SYGVNS. The junction had 2 bases not matched to a gene; V was cut back by 2 bases and J by 5 bases. CDR3 sequence reads: CASSEPGQGNEKLFF. In DNA form, the CDR3 reads TGTGCCAGCAGTGAACCGGGACAGGGGAATGAAAAACTGTTTTTT.

This clone was detected only once. The V and J genes are TRBV10-1 and TRBJ2-1, with 14 positions matching TRBD2. The V gene end was trimmed by 3 bases and the J gene end by 7 bases; junction bases not matched to a gene: 5. This CDR3 region has 16 residues. Germline CDR1 WNHNN, CDR2 SYGVQD (reference sequence). The CDR3 loop is CASSDPGLAGANEQFF. CDR3 in DNA: TGCGCCAGCAGTGACCCGGGACTAGCGGGAGCTAATGAGCAGTTCTTC.